This T cell receptor beta chain stems from a study of identical twins. TCRdb used MiXCR to reprocess the 5' RACE reads, holding one entry per CDR3 protein. The sample holds some 500,000 distinct CDR3 sequences; 20% to 25% are singletons and the top ten take approximately 0.95%. The CDR3 contains 13 residues. The V and J ends lost 6 bases and 6 bases respectively, with 9 bases between them. CDR1 MNHNS and CDR2 SASEGT come from the germline V gene. A few counts support this clonotype. This same sample was also taken into another study, of T cells expressing NK-cell markers. This second study notes: Researchers report these clonotypes also headed the CD3+CD56-NKG2C+ fraction in a few donors.

The sequence was collected from a woman younger than 30 in good health. The V and J genes are TRBV6-1 and TRBJ1-6, with D perhaps matching TRBD1 (6 bases). Sequences were obtained from CD4+ T cells sorted from blood. CDR3 amino acids: CASRTGFNSPLHF. CDR3 sequence (DNA): TGTGCCAGCAGGACAGGATTTAATTCACCCCTCCACTTT.